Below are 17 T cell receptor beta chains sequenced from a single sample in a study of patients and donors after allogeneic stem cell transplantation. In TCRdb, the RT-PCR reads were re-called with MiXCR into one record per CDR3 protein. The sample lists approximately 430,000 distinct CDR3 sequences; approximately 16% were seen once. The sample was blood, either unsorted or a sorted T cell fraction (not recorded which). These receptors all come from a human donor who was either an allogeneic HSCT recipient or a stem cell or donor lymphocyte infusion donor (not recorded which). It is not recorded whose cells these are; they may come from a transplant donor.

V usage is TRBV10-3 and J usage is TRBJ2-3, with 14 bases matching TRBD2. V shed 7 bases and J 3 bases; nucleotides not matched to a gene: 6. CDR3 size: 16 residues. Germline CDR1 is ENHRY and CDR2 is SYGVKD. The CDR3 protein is CAITKGLAGETDTQYF. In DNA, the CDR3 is TGTGCCATCACTAAGGGACTAGCGGGAGAAACAGATACGCAGTATTTT.

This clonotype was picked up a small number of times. CDR3 DNA: TGTGCCAGCAGCCTGTCGGGACAGGGGACTTCACCCCTCCACTTT. This encodes CASSLSGQGTSPLHF. The chain is built from TRBV7-9 and TRBJ1-6, with 10 bases matching TRBD1. V gave up 5 bases and J gave up 9 bases; unmatched junction bases: 7. Germline V lookup: CDR1 SEHNR, CDR2 FQNEAQ (reference sequence). CDR3 size: 15 residues. The variable domain in full, completed from reference TRBV7-9 and TRBJ1-6, reads DTGVSQNPRHKITKRGQNVTFRCDPISEHNRLYWYRQTLGQGPEFLTYFQNEAQLEKSRLLSDRFSAERPKGSFSTLEIQRTEQGDSAMYLCASSLSGQGTSPLHFGNGTRLTVT.

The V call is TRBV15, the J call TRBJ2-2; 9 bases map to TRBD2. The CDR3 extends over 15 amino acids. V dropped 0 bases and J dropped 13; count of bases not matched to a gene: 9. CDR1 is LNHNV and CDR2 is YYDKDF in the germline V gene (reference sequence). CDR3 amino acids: CATSRDLTSGRVLFF. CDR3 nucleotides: TGTGCCACCAGCAGAGATCTGACTAGCGGAAGGGTGCTGTTTTTT. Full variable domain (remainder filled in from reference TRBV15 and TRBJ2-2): DAMVIQNPRYQVTQFGKPVTLSCSQTLNHNVMYWYQQKSSQAPKLLFHYYDKDFNNEADTPDNFQSRRPNTSFCFLDIRSPGLGDTAMYLCATSRDLTSGRVLFFGEGSRLTVL.

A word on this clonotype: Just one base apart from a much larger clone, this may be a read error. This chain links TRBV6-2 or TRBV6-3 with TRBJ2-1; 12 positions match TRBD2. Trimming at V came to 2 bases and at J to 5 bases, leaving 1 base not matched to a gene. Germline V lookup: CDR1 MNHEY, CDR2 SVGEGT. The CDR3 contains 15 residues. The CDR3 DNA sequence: TGTGCCAGCAGTTACGGACTAGCGGGGAACAATGAGCAGTTCTTC. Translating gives CASSYGLAGNNEQFF.

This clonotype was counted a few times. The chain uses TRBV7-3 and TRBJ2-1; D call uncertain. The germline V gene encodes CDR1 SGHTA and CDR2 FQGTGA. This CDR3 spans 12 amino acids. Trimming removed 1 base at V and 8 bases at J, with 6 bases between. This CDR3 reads CASSLKVHEQFF. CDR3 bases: TGTGCCAGCAGCTTAAAAGTACATGAGCAGTTCTTC.

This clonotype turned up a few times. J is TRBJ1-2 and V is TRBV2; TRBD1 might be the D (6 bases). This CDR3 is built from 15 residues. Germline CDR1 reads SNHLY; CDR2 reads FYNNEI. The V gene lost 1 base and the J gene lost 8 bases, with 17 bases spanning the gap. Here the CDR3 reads CASSEEVAGAKGYTF. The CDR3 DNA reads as TGTGCCAGCAGTGAAGAGGTAGCAGGGGCCAAGGGCTACACCTTC.

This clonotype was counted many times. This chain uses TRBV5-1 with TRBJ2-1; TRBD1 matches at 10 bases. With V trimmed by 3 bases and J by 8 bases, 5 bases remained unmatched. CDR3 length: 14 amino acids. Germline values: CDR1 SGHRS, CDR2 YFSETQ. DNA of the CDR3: TGCGCCAGCAGCTCCGGACAGGGGGTCTATGAGCAGTTCTTC. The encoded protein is CASSSGQGVYEQFF. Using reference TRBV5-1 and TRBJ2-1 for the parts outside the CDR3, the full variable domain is KAGVTQTPRYLIKTRGQQVTLSCSPISGHRSVSWYQQTPGQGLQFLFEYFSETQRNKGNFPGRFSGRQFSNSRSEMNVSTLELGDSALYLCASSSGQGVYEQFFGPGTRLTVL.

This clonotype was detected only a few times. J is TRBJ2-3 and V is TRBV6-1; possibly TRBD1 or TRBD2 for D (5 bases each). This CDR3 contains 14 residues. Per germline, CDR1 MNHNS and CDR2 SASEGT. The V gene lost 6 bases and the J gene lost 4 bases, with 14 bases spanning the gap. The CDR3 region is CASSPGRRADTQYF. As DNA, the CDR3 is TGTGCCAGCAGCCCGGGACGCCGAGCAGATACGCAGTATTTT.

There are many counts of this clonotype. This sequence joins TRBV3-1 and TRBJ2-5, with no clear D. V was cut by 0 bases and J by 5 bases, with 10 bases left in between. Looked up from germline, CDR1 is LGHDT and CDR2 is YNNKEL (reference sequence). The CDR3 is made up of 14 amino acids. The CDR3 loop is CASSQEKVSETQYF. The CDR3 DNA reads TGTGCCAGCAGCCAAGAAAAGGTTTCTGAGACCCAGTACTTC.

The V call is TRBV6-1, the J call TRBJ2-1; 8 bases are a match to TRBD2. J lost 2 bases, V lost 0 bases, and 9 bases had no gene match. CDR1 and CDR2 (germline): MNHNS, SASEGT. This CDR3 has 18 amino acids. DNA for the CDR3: TGTGCCAGCAGTGAAGCCAAAAGGGGACTAGGGCCCTACAATGAGCAGTTCTTC. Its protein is CASSEAKRGLGPYNEQFF.

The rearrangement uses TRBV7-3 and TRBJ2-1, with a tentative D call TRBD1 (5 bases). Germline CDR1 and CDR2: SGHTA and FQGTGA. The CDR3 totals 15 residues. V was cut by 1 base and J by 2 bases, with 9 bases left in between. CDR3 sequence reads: CASSLSRDPYNEQFF. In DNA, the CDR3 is TGTGCCAGCAGCTTAAGCAGGGATCCCTACAATGAGCAGTTCTTC.

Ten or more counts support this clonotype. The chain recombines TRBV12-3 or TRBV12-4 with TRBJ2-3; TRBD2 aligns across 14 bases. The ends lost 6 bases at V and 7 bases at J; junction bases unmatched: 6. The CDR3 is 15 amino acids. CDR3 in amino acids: CASSWGLAGVNTQYF. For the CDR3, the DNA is TGTGCCAGCAGCTGGGGACTAGCGGGGGTGAATACGCAGTATTTT.

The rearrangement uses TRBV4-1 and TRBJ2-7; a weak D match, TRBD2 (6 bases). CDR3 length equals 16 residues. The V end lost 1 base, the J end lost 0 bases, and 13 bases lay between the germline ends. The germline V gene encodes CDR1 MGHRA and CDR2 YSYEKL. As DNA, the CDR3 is TGCGCCAGCAGCCAAGTTGGAGGGCGGGACTCCTACGAGCAGTACTTC. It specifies CASSQVGGRDSYEQYF.

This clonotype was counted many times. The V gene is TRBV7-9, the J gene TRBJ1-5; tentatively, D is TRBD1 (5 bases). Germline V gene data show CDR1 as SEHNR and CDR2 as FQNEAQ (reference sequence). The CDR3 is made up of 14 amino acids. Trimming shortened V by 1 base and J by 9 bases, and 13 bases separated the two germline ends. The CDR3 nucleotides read TGTGCCAGCAGCTTAGGTGCGGCAGGGCGGCCCCAGCATTTT. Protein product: CASSLGAAGRPQHF.

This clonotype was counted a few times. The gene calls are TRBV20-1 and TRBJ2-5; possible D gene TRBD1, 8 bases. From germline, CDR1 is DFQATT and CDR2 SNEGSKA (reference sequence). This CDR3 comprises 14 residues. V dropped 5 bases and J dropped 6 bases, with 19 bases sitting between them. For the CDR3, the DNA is TGCAGTGCTGTACAGGGGGGGGGTAGAAAGACCCAGTACTTC. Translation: CSAVQGGGRKTQYF.

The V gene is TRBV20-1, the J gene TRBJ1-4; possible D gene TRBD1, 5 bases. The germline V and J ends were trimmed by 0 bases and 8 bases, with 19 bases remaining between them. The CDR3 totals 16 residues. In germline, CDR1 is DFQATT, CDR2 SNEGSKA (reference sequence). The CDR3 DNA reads TGCAGTGCTAGAGATAAGGGCAGGGTGAAGCGAGAAAAACTGTTTTTT. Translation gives CSARDKGRVKREKLFF.

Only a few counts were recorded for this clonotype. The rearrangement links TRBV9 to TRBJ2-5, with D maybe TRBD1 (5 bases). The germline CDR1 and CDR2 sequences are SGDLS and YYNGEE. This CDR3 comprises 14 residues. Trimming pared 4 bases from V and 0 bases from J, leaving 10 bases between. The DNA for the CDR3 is TGTGCCAGCAGCATGACAGCATACCAAGAGACCCAGTACTTC. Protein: CASSMTAYQETQYF.